The 14 T cell receptor beta chains in this list originate from one sample, sequenced in a study of blood T cell repertoires in COVID-19 (dated by TCRdb to 2019 to 2021). Library method: the immunoSEQ multiplex PCR assay. Not all clones reach the TCRdb copy of this immuneACCESS table, which keeps in-frame sequences only. Checked studies attribute under half of the gap to unresolved V genes and leave the rest unexplained. The sample table shows around 80,000 clones, and approximately 80% are seen once. Clones ranked in the top ten supply under 15% of the sample. Sequenced input: peripheral blood. The receptor source for this set is a human donor in a cohort sampled during active COVID-19.

This clone was seen only once. The chain recombines TRBV2 with TRBJ2-2; D remains unclear. V dropped 8 bases and J dropped 4 bases, with 14 bases sitting between them. The CDR3 has 14 amino acids. Germline CDR1 reads SNHLY; CDR2 reads FYNNEI. The CDR3 coding sequence is TGTGCCAGCTTTAGGCAGGTCCTCACCGGGGAGCTGTTTTTT. This sequence encodes CASFRQVLTGELFF.

The V and J genes are TRBV20-1 and TRBJ2-5; 8 bases match TRBD2. The CDR3 contains 15 residues. Trimming removed 3 bases from V and 0 bases from J; junction bases left unmatched: 6. Germline V gene data show CDR1 as DFQATT and CDR2 as SNEGSKA (reference sequence). DNA of the CDR3: TGCAGTGCTAGTTTGTGGCGGGGGGACCAAGAGACCCAGTACTTC. This encodes CSASLWRGDQETQYF.

This clone appeared a single time. The rearrangement uses TRBV19 and TRBJ2-5; 7 bases match TRBD2. This CDR3 is 17 amino acids long. CDR1 LNHDA and CDR2 SQIVND come from the germline V gene (reference sequence). The ends lost 1 base at V and 2 bases at J; junction bases unmatched: 10. CDR3: CASSIARLGGSQETQYF. CDR3 DNA: TGTGCCAGTAGTATAGCCCGATTGGGGGGGTCACAAGAGACCCAGTACTTC.

V gene TRBV19 combines with J gene TRBJ1-1; 11 bases map to TRBD1. This CDR3 has 14 amino acids. Germline V CDR1 and CDR2: LNHDA, SQIVND (reference sequence). Losses at the gene ends were 5 bases for V and 4 bases for J; bases not matched to a gene: 3. In nucleotides, the CDR3 is TGTGCCAGTAGTGGACAGGGGGCGGTCACTGAAGCTTTCTTT. This codes for CASSGQGAVTEAFF.

This chain links TRBV6-5 with TRBJ1-4; TRBD1 might be the D (5 bases). The germline CDR1 and CDR2 sequences are MNHEY and SVGAGI. V shed 6 bases and J shed 3 bases, with 8 bases lying between them. This CDR3 comprises 13 residues. The CDR3 sequence is CASRGPANEKLFF. Here the CDR3 DNA reads TGTGCCAGCAGGGGGCCAGCTAATGAAAAACTGTTTTTT.

The chain couples TRBV3-1 (or the pseudogene TRBV3-2) to TRBJ2-7; tentative D call: TRBD2 (6 bases). CDR1 is LGHDT, CDR2 YNNKEL, per germline (reference sequence). With 0 bases removed from V and 1 base from J, the gap between germline ends came to 10 bases. CDR3 length: 15 residues. The chain's CDR3 is CASSQEVAGSYEQYF. CDR3 DNA sequence: TGTGCCAGCAGCCAAGAGGTGGCGGGATCCTACGAGCAGTACTTC.

The chain combines TRBV7-9 with TRBJ2-2; a possible D gene is TRBD1 (6 bases). V was pared by 3 bases and J by 0 bases, with 11 bases between. Germline CDR1 reads SEHNR; CDR2 reads FQNEAQ (reference sequence). The CDR3 extends over 16 amino acids. Written as DNA, the CDR3 is TGTGCCAGCAGCTTTGTTGAGGGGGCGAACACCGGGGAGCTGTTTTTT. The encoded protein is CASSFVEGANTGELFF.

This chain uses TRBV27 with TRBJ1-2, with 7 positions matching TRBD1. Unmatched junction bases numbered 4, after V lost 5 bases and J lost 4 bases. Germline V gives CDR1 MNHEY, CDR2 SMNVEV (reference sequence). This CDR3 has 13 amino acids. In DNA, the CDR3 is TGTGCCAGCAGTCCAGGGACAGTCTATGGCTACACCTTC. The encoded protein is CASSPGTVYGYTF.

The chain links TRBV12-3 or TRBV12-4 to TRBJ2-7; unclear D gene. Between the trimmed V and J ends, which lost 6 bases and 6 bases, there was a span of 12 bases. The CDR3 is 12 amino acids. CDR3 sequence (DNA): TGTGCCAGCAGCCTCACTTTCTCCGAGCAGTACTTC. The encoded protein is CASSLTFSEQYF.

This clone was seen ten or more times. The genes are TRBV6-6 and TRBJ2-2, with D possibly being TRBD1 (5 bases). CDR3 length: 14 residues. Trimming cost V 0 bases and J 6 bases, with 8 bases left between them. Germline CDR1 MNHNY, CDR2 SVGAGI (reference sequence). The CDR3 reads CASSYSGVSGELFF. DNA of the CDR3: TGTGCCAGCAGTTACTCAGGGGTCTCCGGGGAGCTGTTTTTT.

This chain joins TRBV14 and TRBJ2-5, with TRBD1 matching 11 bases. Germline values: CDR1 SGHDN, CDR2 FVKESK. The CDR3 has 17 residues. The trim removed 4 bases at V and 5 bases at J, leaving 12 bases unmatched. The CDR3 DNA is TGTGCCAGCAGCCGTCGGACAGGGGGCGCGGTAAGGGAGACCCAGTACTTC. Its translation: CASSRRTGGAVRETQYF.

V usage is TRBV11-2 and J usage is TRBJ1-4; TRBD1 agrees at 7 bases. From germline, CDR1 is SGHAT and CDR2 FQNNGV. The J segment lost 8 bases and the V segment lost 5 bases, leaving 11 bases of the junction unmatched. The CDR3 covers 15 residues. CDR3 coding DNA: TGTGCCAGCAGCAGACGACAGGGCGGTTTGGAAAAACTGTTTTTT. Translation gives CASSRRQGGLEKLFF. Full variable domain (missing parts from reference TRBV11-2 and TRBJ1-4): EAGVAQSPRYKIIEKRQSVAFWCNPISGHATLYWYQQILGQGPKLLIQFQNNGVVDDSQLPKDRFSAERLKGVDSTLKIQPAKLEDSAVYLCASSRRQGGLEKLFFGSGTQLSVL.

The CDR3 is CALGQNPSSGNTIYF. For the CDR3, the DNA is TGTGCCCTGGGGCAGAATCCCTCCTCTGGAAACACCATATATTTT. V gene TRBV10-3 combines with J gene TRBJ1-3, with a tentative D call TRBD1 (5 bases). Germline V gene lookup returns CDR1 ENHRY and CDR2 SYGVKD. Trimming took off 11 bases at V and 0 bases at J, with 17 bases between the two ends. The CDR3 loop spans 15 amino acids.

The chain joins TRBV9 to TRBJ2-7, with 9 nucleotides matching TRBD2. The CDR3 length is 15 residues. With V trimmed by 0 bases and J by 6 bases, 7 bases remained unmatched. The germline V gene encodes CDR1 SGDLS and CDR2 YYNGEE. The CDR3 coding sequence is TGTGCCAGCAGCGTAGACGGCGCTAGCGGGGCCGAGCAGTACTTC. Translating gives CASSVDGASGAEQYF.